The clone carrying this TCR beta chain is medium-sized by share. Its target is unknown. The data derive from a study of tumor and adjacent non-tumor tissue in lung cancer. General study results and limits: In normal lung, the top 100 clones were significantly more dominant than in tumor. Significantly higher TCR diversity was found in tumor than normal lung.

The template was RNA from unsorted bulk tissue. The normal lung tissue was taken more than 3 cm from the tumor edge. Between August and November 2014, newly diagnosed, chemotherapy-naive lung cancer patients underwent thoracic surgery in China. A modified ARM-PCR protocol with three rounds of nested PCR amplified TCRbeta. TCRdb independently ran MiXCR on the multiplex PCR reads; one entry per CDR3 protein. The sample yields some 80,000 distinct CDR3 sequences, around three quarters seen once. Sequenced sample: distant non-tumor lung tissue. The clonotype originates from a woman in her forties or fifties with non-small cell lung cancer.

The CDR3 region has the DNA TGTGCCAGCAGGGCGTCCGGGGAGCTGTTTTTT. Amino acid sequence: CASRASGELFF. This sequence joins TRBV6-1 and TRBJ2-2; D unresolved. The V end lost 6 bases, the J end lost 6 bases, and 5 bases lay between the germline ends. Germline CDR1 and CDR2: MNHNS and SASEGT. The length of the CDR3 is 11 residues.